Each of the 31 T cell receptor beta chains below was sequenced from the same sample in a study of T cell repertoires in cytomegalovirus infection. Antigens for these TCRs are unknown. One entry per CDR3 protein, called by TCRdb with MiXCR from the reads. This table holds about 830,000 distinct CDR3 sequences, over 25% found once. This specimen was cultured CD8+ T cells from PBMCs, taken from culture after CMV antigen stimulation. The receptors here all came from a human donor in good health (CMV status not recorded). Some clones in this sample may be carry-over from other donors' samples.

The rearrangement uses TRBV9 and TRBJ1-1, with D perhaps TRBD1 (5 bases). The V gene lost 0 bases and the J gene lost 1 base, with 10 bases spanning the gap. The CDR3 contains 15 residues. Germline V gene data show CDR1 as SGDLS and CDR2 as YYNGEE. The CDR3 reads CASSVGAGTNTEAFF. Here the CDR3 DNA reads TGTGCCAGCAGCGTAGGGGCAGGGACGAACACTGAAGCTTTCTTT.

Only a few counts were recorded for this clonotype. The rearrangement joins TRBV2 to TRBJ2-5, with 7 positions matching TRBD2. Germline CDR1 reads SNHLY; CDR2 reads FYNNEI. The CDR3 has 14 amino acids. The J segment lost 7 bases and the V segment lost 1 base, leaving 6 bases of the junction unmatched. CDR3 loop: CASSEGLAEGTQYF. The CDR3 DNA reads as TGTGCCAGCAGTGAAGGGCTAGCGGAGGGGACCCAGTACTTC.

V and J are TRBV6-1 and TRBJ1-1; D is possibly TRBD1 (5 bases). CDR3 length equals 12 residues. From germline, CDR1 is MNHNS and CDR2 SASEGT. V was clipped by 2 bases and J by 10 bases, with 11 bases between them. CDR3 in amino acids: CASSETGQTAFF. The CDR3 DNA reads TGTGCCAGCAGTGAAACGGGGCAGACAGCTTTCTTT.

The chain links TRBV27 to TRBJ1-2, with TRBD1 matching over 7 bases. Unmatched junction bases numbered 10, after V lost 8 bases and J lost 13 bases. The CDR3 runs to 11 residues. Per the germline V gene, CDR1 is MNHEY and CDR2 is SMNVEV (reference sequence). The CDR3 reads CASFRQGALTF. Written as DNA, the CDR3 is TGTGCCAGCTTCCGACAGGGCGCCCTCACCTTC.

This clonotype was recorded once. The rearrangement links TRBV6-2 or TRBV6-3 to TRBJ2-7; D perhaps matches TRBD2 (6 bases). The CDR3 has 14 amino acids. Germline V gene sequence: CDR1 MNHEY, CDR2 SVGEGT. The CDR3 region is CTSSLALGGYEQYV. DNA of the CDR3: TGTACCAGCAGCCTGGCCCTCGGGGGCTACGAGCAGTACGTC.

V and J are TRBV6-2 or TRBV6-3 and TRBJ2-3; D is uncertain. The V and J ends lost 2 bases and 5 bases respectively, with 11 bases between them. The germline V gene has CDR1 MNHEY and CDR2 SVGEGT. CDR3 length equals 14 residues. As DNA, the CDR3 is TGTGCCAGCAGTTACAACAGTGTAGGAGATACGCAGTATTTT. Amino acids: CASSYNSVGDTQYF.

This chain uses TRBV6-5 with TRBJ1-1; D is ambiguous. This CDR3 comprises 15 residues. V lost 0 bases to trimming and J lost 1 base, with 9 bases between them. Germline V lookup: CDR1 MNHEY, CDR2 SVGAGI. This chain's CDR3 is CASSYSTQTNTEAFF. The CDR3 bases are TGTGCCAGCAGTTACTCGACACAGACGAACACTGAAGCTTTCTTT.

This clonotype was recorded once. V and J are TRBV11-3 and TRBJ1-5; a possible D gene is TRBD1 (5 bases). Between the trimmed V and J ends, which lost 4 bases and 0 bases, there was a span of 13 bases. The CDR3 totals 16 residues. Germline V lookup: CDR1 SGHNT, CDR2 YENEEA. The CDR3 DNA follows: TGTGCCAGCAGCTCCCGCTCGGGGGATAGCAATCAGCCCCAGCATTTT. Protein: CASSSRSGDSNQPQHF.

A few counts support this clonotype. The chain joins TRBV27 to TRBJ2-2; unclear D gene. This CDR3 has 12 residues. Trimming took 8 bases from V and 5 from J, leaving 9 bases between them. Germline-derived CDR1 and CDR2 are MNHEY and SMNVEV (reference sequence). The CDR3 reads CASGKGTGELFF. CDR3 DNA sequence: TGTGCCAGCGGTAAAGGGACCGGGGAGCTGTTTTTT.

The rearrangement joins TRBV19 to TRBJ1-5; no clear D. CDR3 length: 15 residues. Trimming stripped 5 bases from V and 7 bases from J, with 18 bases between. From germline, CDR1 is LNHDA and CDR2 SQIVND (reference sequence). CDR3 residues: CASSVRAARGQPQHF. CDR3 DNA: TGTGCCAGTAGTGTCCGGGCCGCTCGCGGGCAGCCCCAGCATTTT.

The CDR3 protein is CASSLNSPYSNQPQHF. In nucleotides, the CDR3 is TGTGCCAGCAGTTTAAACAGTCCTTATAGCAATCAGCCCCAGCATTTT. The chain joins TRBV27 to TRBJ1-5, with D unresolved. Looked up from germline, CDR1 is MNHEY and CDR2 is SMNVEV (reference sequence). Trimming took off 2 bases at V and 0 bases at J, with 11 bases between the two ends. The CDR3 sequence is 16 residues long.

Only a few counts were recorded for this clonotype. The chain combines TRBV23-1 with TRBJ2-7; TRBD1 matches at 9 bases. TRBV23-1 is placed among ORFs of uncertain function. The trim removed 6 bases at V and 5 bases at J, leaving 11 bases unmatched. CDR3 length equals 15 residues. CDR3 sequence reads: CASSPDWDRDHEQYF. CDR3 nucleotides: TGCGCCAGCAGCCCGGACTGGGACAGGGACCACGAGCAGTACTTC.

This clonotype was counted only a few times. The V call is TRBV7-6, the J call TRBJ2-5; perhaps D is TRBD1 or TRBD2 (5 bases each). This CDR3 is built from 15 residues. The V and J ends lost 1 base and 5 bases respectively, with 14 bases between them. CDR1 and CDR2 (germline): SGHVS, FNYEAQ. The CDR3 here is CASSLEGAGMETQYF. CDR3 in DNA: TGTGCCAGCAGCTTAGAAGGGGCGGGTATGGAGACCCAGTACTTC.

This clonotype was counted a few times. One end of the junction does not line up with germline, which may come from a read error. The chain combines TRBV29-1 with TRBJ2-5, with D maybe TRBD1 (5 bases). CDR3 length: 13 amino acids. CDR1 and CDR2 (germline): SQVTM, ANQGSEA. The CDR3 spells CSVQDRMWETQYF. CDR3 nucleotide sequence: TGCAGCGTTCAAGACAGAATGTGGGAGACCCAGTACTTC. The entire variable domain, with the rest obtained from reference TRBV29-1 and TRBJ2-5, is as follows: SAVISQKPSRDICQRGTSLTIQCQVDSQVTMMFWYRQQPGQSLTLIATANQGSEATYESGFVIDKFPISRPNLTFSTLTVSNMSPEDSSIYLCSVQDRMWETQYFGPGTRLLVL.

This clonotype has a handful of counts. The chain has TRBV25-1 and TRBJ2-3, with no clear D. Germline V lookup: CDR1 MGHDK, CDR2 SYGVNS. V lost 1 base, J lost 0 bases, and 14 bases lay in between. CDR3 size: 17 residues. CDR3 residues: CASSELGGRTSTDTQYF. CDR3 in DNA: TGTGCCAGCAGTGAATTAGGCGGAAGAACTAGCACAGATACGCAGTATTTT. The whole variable domain, remainder taken from reference TRBV25-1 and TRBJ2-3, is EADIYQTPRYLVIGTGKKITLECSQTMGHDKMYWYQQDPGMELHLIHYSYGVNSTEKGDLSSESTVSRIRTEHFPLTLESARPSHTSQYLCASSELGGRTSTDTQYFGPGTRLTVL.

The rearrangement links TRBV19 to TRBJ1-1, with TRBD1 matching 9 bases. The junction had 9 bases not matched to a gene; V was cut back by 3 bases and J by 1 base. There are 17 residues in the CDR3. CDR1 is LNHDA, CDR2 SQIVND, per germline (reference sequence). This chain's CDR3 is CASSIRTGAASNTEAFF. In nucleotides, the CDR3 is TGTGCCAGTAGTATCCGGACAGGGGCAGCGTCGAACACTGAAGCTTTCTTT.

This clonotype was counted between two and nine times. The V and J genes are TRBV6-6 and TRBJ1-1; no firm D call. Between the trimmed V and J ends, which lost 7 bases and 5 bases, there was a span of 14 bases. This CDR3 has 13 amino acids. Germline values: CDR1 MNHNY, CDR2 SVGAGI (reference sequence). The CDR3 DNA reads as TGTGCCAGCAATCTCGGCGGTCCGACTGAAGCTTTCTTT. Protein: CASNLGGPTEAFF.

This clonotype was seen only once. The rearrangement joins TRBV6-5 to TRBJ2-3; D is possibly TRBD1 or TRBD2 (5 bases each). Germline CDR1 and CDR2: MNHEY and SVGAGI. V lost 0 bases, J lost 1 base, and 8 bases lay in between. The CDR3 is 15 amino acids. CDR3 in DNA: TGTGCCAGCAGTTACTCGACAGCGGGCACAGATACGCAGTATTTT. It encodes CASSYSTAGTDTQYF.

This clonotype was observed a handful of times. The V and J genes are TRBV7-9 and TRBJ1-1; D unclear. Deletions cut 4 bases from V and 1 base from J, with 10 bases between. Germline V gene lookup returns CDR1 SEHNR and CDR2 FQNEAQ (reference sequence). The CDR3 runs 14 residues. CDR3 sequence: CASSSDVGNTEAFF. For the CDR3, the DNA is TGTGCCAGCAGCTCGGACGTAGGGAACACTGAAGCTTTCTTT.

In its sample, this clonotype was seen a few times. The J gene is TRBJ2-2, the V gene TRBV6-4; no clear D gene. CDR1 and CDR2 from the germline V gene are MRHNA and SNTAGT. V shed 3 bases and J shed 3 bases, with 11 bases lying between them. The CDR3 is 15 residues long. The CDR3 region has the DNA TGTGCCAGCAGTGAAGGGCATTGGGACACCGGGGAGCTGTTTTTT. This codes for CASSEGHWDTGELFF.

The V call is TRBV6-4, the J call TRBJ1-3; maybe TRBD1 (5 bases). CDR1 and CDR2 from the germline V gene are MRHNA and SNTAGT. Between the trimmed V and J ends, which lost 5 bases and 4 bases, there was a span of 21 bases. CDR3 size: 17 residues. The CDR3 nucleotides read TGTGCCAGCAGTTTCGGTTACAGGCCCCCTCTGGGAAACACCATATATTTT. Encoded protein: CASSFGYRPPLGNTIYF.

This clonotype was detected a few times. The rearrangement uses TRBV7-6 and TRBJ2-5, with TRBD1 matching over 8 bases. The CDR3 consists of 16 residues. V was pared by 3 bases and J by 2 bases, with 8 bases of the junction left unmatched. The germline V gene has CDR1 SGHVS and CDR2 FNYEAQ. CDR3 amino acids: CASSFRDRLPQETQYF. The CDR3 DNA is TGTGCCAGCAGCTTCCGGGACAGGCTCCCTCAAGAGACCCAGTACTTC.

This clonotype appeared a few times. The V call is TRBV24-1, the J call TRBJ2-2; D not resolved. The length of the CDR3 is 15 residues. Germline V gives CDR1 KGHDR, CDR2 SFDVKD. Trimming removed 3 bases from V and 5 bases from J, with 12 bases in between. The CDR3 loop is CATSDLRLGTGELFF. The CDR3 DNA is TGTGCCACCAGTGATCTCCGGCTGGGAACCGGGGAGCTGTTTTTT.

This clonotype came up a few times. DNA of the CDR3: TGTGCCAGCAGTGAGGGGACAGCATATGGCTACACCTTC. Its protein product is CASSEGTAYGYTF. V and J are TRBV6-1 and TRBJ1-2; the match to TRBD1 covers 7 bases. V was clipped by 3 bases and J by 5 bases; unmatched bases: 3. The CDR3 has 13 amino acids. Looked up from germline, CDR1 is MNHNS and CDR2 is SASEGT.

The chain recombines TRBV6-5 with TRBJ1-2; weak D call: TRBD1 (5 bases). The CDR3 has 15 amino acids. Germline V CDR1 and CDR2: MNHEY, SVGAGI. The V end was cut by 4 bases, the J end by 1 base, with 13 bases between. Here the CDR3 reads CASSWGGDLNYGYTF. The CDR3 region has the DNA TGTGCCAGCAGTTGGGGCGGAGACCTTAACTATGGCTACACCTTC.

The sample holds a few counts of this clonotype. The chain uses TRBV5-6 and TRBJ2-7, with TRBD1 identical over 10 bases. V shed 4 bases, J shed 2 bases, and the junction held 6 bases outside the gene matches. Germline V gene sequence: CDR1 SGHDT, CDR2 YYEEEE. The CDR3 is 15 residues long. CDR3 coding DNA: TGTGCCAGCAGCGTCGGGACAGGGGATCCCTACGAGCAGTACGTC. This gives the protein CASSVGTGDPYEQYV.

This clonotype appeared once. The chain recombines TRBV29-1 with TRBJ2-3, with D unresolved. V lost 3 bases and J 1 base, leaving 5 bases between the germline ends. This CDR3 comprises 12 residues. Per the germline V gene, CDR1 is SQVTM and CDR2 is ANQGSEA. CDR3 region: CSVDQGTDTQYF. DNA of the CDR3: TGCAGCGTTGACCAGGGCACAGATACGCAGTATTTT.

This clonotype appeared many times. CDR3 in amino acids: CASRHEDQPQHF. DNA for the CDR3: TGTGCCAGCAGACACGAGGATCAGCCCCAGCATTTT. This chain uses TRBV7-9 with TRBJ1-5; D remains unclear. V lost 6 bases, J lost 5 bases, and 8 bases lay in between. Germline assignment: CDR1 SEHNR and CDR2 FQNEAQ (reference sequence). The CDR3 is made up of 12 amino acids.

This chain links TRBV6-1 with TRBJ1-1; D is possibly TRBD1 (5 bases). Trimming stripped 6 bases from V and 0 bases from J, with 17 bases between. The CDR3 loop spans 16 amino acids. In germline, CDR1 is MNHNS, CDR2 SASEGT. CDR3 protein: CASSPGTLPLNTEAFF. The CDR3 DNA sequence: TGTGCCAGCAGCCCCGGGACCTTACCCTTGAACACTGAAGCTTTCTTT.

This clonotype has only a few counts. J is TRBJ1-1 and V is TRBV7-6, with D possibly TRBD1 on 5 matching bases. Trimming removed 1 base from V and 2 bases from J, with 14 bases in between. The CDR3 totals 16 residues. CDR1 and CDR2 from the germline V gene are SGHVS and FNYEAQ. For the CDR3, the DNA is TGTGCCAGCAGCTTAGGGGGGGAGACGGCTAACACTGAAGCTTTCTTT. Translation gives CASSLGGETANTEAFF.

The chain has TRBV7-9 and TRBJ2-7; 9 bases match TRBD1. Trimming took 5 bases from V and 2 from J; bases not matched to a gene: 7. Germline V gives CDR1 SEHNR, CDR2 FQNEAQ (reference sequence). There are 15 residues in the CDR3. CDR3 in amino acids: CASSGPGQGTYEQYF. The CDR3 DNA sequence: TGTGCCAGCAGCGGACCGGGACAGGGTACCTACGAGCAGTACTTC.